What follows are 30 T cell receptor beta chains derived from one specimen sequenced in a study of blood T cell repertoires in COVID-19. Libraries were prepared by immunoSEQ multiplex PCR; TCRdb keeps only in-frame clonotypes and omits some of them. The data show about 260,000 clones, with more than 70% seen just once and 2% to 2.5% held by the top ten. The sample was PBMCs or T cells enriched from blood (not recorded which). The receptors come from a woman between 45 and 60 years old who had recovered from COVID-19.

This clone was recorded a few times. This chain connects TRBV5-1 to TRBJ1-4; no clear D gene. V was cut by 3 bases and J by 3 bases, with 9 bases left in between. Germline V gives CDR1 SGHRS, CDR2 YFSETQ. The CDR3 consists of 14 residues. This CDR3 reads CASSSGSSNEKLFF. As DNA, the CDR3 is TGCGCCAGCAGCTCCGGGTCTTCTAATGAAAAACTGTTTTTT.

This rearrangement joins TRBV9 to TRBJ2-3; maybe TRBD2 (6 bases). The CDR3 is made up of 15 amino acids. Looked up from germline, CDR1 is SGDLS and CDR2 is YYNGEE. V was cut by 3 bases and J by 6 bases, with 17 bases left in between. CDR3 sequence reads: CASSARGTAVDTQYF. The CDR3 nucleotides are TGTGCCAGCAGCGCACGGGGGACGGCAGTGGATACGCAGTATTTT.

The chain joins TRBV30 to TRBJ1-5; D remains unclear. The CDR3 totals 13 residues. V dropped 2 bases and J dropped 6 bases, with 11 bases sitting between them. Looked up from germline, CDR1 is GTSNPN and CDR2 is SVGIG (reference sequence). The CDR3 region is CAWSPTLGQPQHF. The DNA for the CDR3 is TGTGCCTGGAGTCCCACCCTCGGTCAGCCCCAGCATTTT.

The chain combines TRBV4-1 with TRBJ1-2, with D perhaps TRBD1 (6 bases). The CDR3 extends over 15 amino acids. From germline, CDR1 is MGHRA and CDR2 YSYEKL. Trimming cost V 2 bases and J 1 base, with 11 bases left between them. The CDR3 is CASSQLTGNNYGYTF. CDR3 DNA: TGCGCCAGCAGCCAATTAACAGGGAATAACTATGGCTACACCTTC.

The rearrangement uses TRBV12-5 and TRBJ2-1; TRBD2 is a possible D gene (6 bases). The CDR3 spans 11 residues. Trimming stripped 6 bases from V and 13 bases from J, with 13 bases between. Germline V gives CDR1 LGHNT, CDR2 FRNRAP. CDR3 DNA: TGTGCTAGTGGGTCCGGGACTGTCCAGTTCTTC. It translates to CASGSGTVQFF.

This rearrangement joins TRBV7-2 to TRBJ2-7; D uncertain. CDR3 length equals 15 residues. CDR1 is SGHTA and CDR2 is FQGNSA in the germline V gene. V lost 3 bases, J lost 0 bases, and 12 bases lay in between. The CDR3 region has the DNA TGTGCCAGCAGCTTCGGTAGCACCTACTCCTACGAGCAGTACTTC. This gives the protein CASSFGSTYSYEQYF. Together with reference TRBV7-2 and TRBJ2-7, the CDR3 gives the full variable domain: GAGVSQSPSNKVTEKGKDVELRCDPISGHTALYWYRQSLGQGLEFLIYFQGNSAPDKSGLPSDRFSAERTGGSVSTLTIQRTQQEDSAVYLCASSFGSTYSYEQYFGPGTRLTVT.

The chain links TRBV10-3 to TRBJ1-2; D is uncertain. V was shortened by 0 bases and J by 0 bases, with 11 bases between the two germline ends. The germline CDR1 and CDR2 sequences are ENHRY and SYGVKD. The CDR3 runs 16 residues. CDR3 sequence reads: CAISESVGQANYGYTF. The CDR3 region has the DNA TGTGCCATCAGTGAGTCGGTAGGTCAGGCTAACTATGGCTACACCTTC.

This sequence joins TRBV12-3 or TRBV12-4 and TRBJ2-1; TRBD1 might be the D (5 bases). CDR3 length: 12 residues. Trimming took off 3 bases at V and 7 bases at J, with 7 bases between the two ends. The CDR3 bases are TGTGCCAGCAGTTTTGCAGGGAATGAGCAGTTCTTC. Translating gives CASSFAGNEQFF.

V and J are TRBV9 and TRBJ2-5; 11 nucleotides agree with TRBD1. CDR1 is SGDLS and CDR2 is YYNGEE in the germline V gene. The V gene end was trimmed by 3 bases and the J gene end by 5 bases; junction bases not matched to a gene: 9. This CDR3 has 16 amino acids. The CDR3 bases are TGTGCCAGCAGCGAATTCCGGACAGGGGGCGCCGAGACCCAGTACTTC. It specifies CASSEFRTGGAETQYF.

This chain uses TRBV13 with TRBJ1-1, with D uncertain. The V and J ends lost 0 bases and 10 bases respectively, with 12 bases between them. The CDR3 covers 13 residues. CDR1 is PRHDT, CDR2 FYEKMQ, per germline (reference sequence). The CDR3 DNA is TGTGCCAGCAGCTTAGGTCCGCGGTTGAGAGCTTTCTTT. This sequence encodes CASSLGPRLRAFF.

This chain links TRBV7-2 with TRBJ2-1, with TRBD2 identical over 8 bases. The germline V gene has CDR1 SGHTA and CDR2 FQGNSA. The CDR3 has 17 amino acids. V trimming: 1 base; J trimming: 4 bases; junction bases outside the gene matches: 9. The CDR3 coding sequence is TGTGCCAGCAGCTTAGAAGCGGGAGCGGTAAGATACAATGAGCAGTTCTTC. Translation gives CASSLEAGAVRYNEQFF.

V gene TRBV5-8 combines with J gene TRBJ2-3, with D possibly TRBD2 on 7 matching bases. The CDR3 totals 14 residues. Germline V gene data show CDR1 as SGHTS and CDR2 as YDEGEE. V was shortened by 6 bases and J by 5 bases, with 16 bases between the two germline ends. This CDR3 reads CASTAGGLGDTQYF. The CDR3 bases are TGTGCCAGCACGGCCGGGGGGCTTGGAGATACGCAGTATTTT.

This chain uses TRBV20-1 with TRBJ2-1, with TRBD2 matching over 8 bases. This CDR3 has 16 amino acids. The germline gives CDR1 DFQATT, CDR2 SNEGSKA (reference sequence). V was pared by 3 bases and J by 4 bases, with 11 bases of the junction left unmatched. The CDR3 sequence is CSASPGILAVYNEQFF. DNA for the CDR3: TGCAGTGCTAGTCCCGGTATACTAGCGGTATACAATGAGCAGTTCTTC.

J is TRBJ1-1 and V is TRBV2; 10 bases agree with TRBD1. CDR3 length: 14 residues. The germline CDR1 and CDR2 sequences are SNHLY and FYNNEI. With 4 bases clipped from V and 5 bases from J, the junction kept 4 bases outside the gene matches. CDR3 bases: TGTGCCAGCAGTGGACAGGGGGCAAGTACTGAAGCTTTCTTT. Amino acids: CASSGQGASTEAFF.

The chain links TRBV7-2 to TRBJ1-2; D may be TRBD1 (5 bases). The CDR3 consists of 17 residues. Germline V CDR1 and CDR2: SGHTA, FQGNSA. The V gene lost 4 bases and the J gene lost 4 bases, with 22 bases spanning the gap. CDR3 DNA: TGTGCCAGCAGCTCTGGTACCGGGACTGAGCTGGGCTATGGCTACACCTTC. This translates into CASSSGTGTELGYGYTF.

The chain uses TRBV7-2 and TRBJ1-4, with TRBD1 as a possible D gene (5 bases). The CDR3 is 14 amino acids. Germline V gene sequence: CDR1 SGHTA, CDR2 FQGNSA. V was trimmed by 5 bases and J by 10 bases, leaving 17 bases between them. CDR3 coding DNA: TGTGCCAGCAGCCTCCCTGAGAGGGGAGGAAAACTGTTTTTT. It yields the protein CASSLPERGGKLFF.

To note about this clone: Other DNA sequences within the sample encode an identical CDR3. This chain joins TRBV14 and TRBJ2-2; TRBD2 might be the D (6 bases). The germline V and J ends were trimmed by 4 bases and 4 bases, with 7 bases remaining between them. This CDR3 has 13 residues. Germline V gene data show CDR1 as SGHDN and CDR2 as FVKESK. In DNA form, the CDR3 reads TGTGCCAGCAGCCCGCGGGGCACCGGGGAGCTGTTTTTT. Its translation: CASSPRGTGELFF.

The genes are TRBV5-1 and TRBJ2-3, with TRBD1 as a possible D gene (5 bases). V dropped 2 bases and J dropped 0 bases, with 19 bases sitting between them. Germline V gene sequence: CDR1 SGHRS, CDR2 YFSETQ. This CDR3 comprises 18 residues. For the CDR3, the DNA is TGCGCCAGCAGCTTCAAATTATCAGGGCCCCCTAGCACAGATACGCAGTATTTT. Amino acids: CASSFKLSGPPSTDTQYF. Variable domain in full (rest from reference TRBV5-1 and TRBJ2-3): KAGVTQTPRYLIKTRGQQVTLSCSPISGHRSVSWYQQTPGQGLQFLFEYFSETQRNKGNFPGRFSGRQFSNSRSEMNVSTLELGDSALYLCASSFKLSGPPSTDTQYFGPGTRLTVL.

V usage is TRBV3-1 (or the pseudogene TRBV3-2) and J usage is TRBJ2-7; tentatively, D is TRBD2 (5 bases). The CDR3 is 14 residues long. The V end lost 4 bases, the J end lost 2 bases, and 12 bases lay between the germline ends. Germline V gives CDR1 LGHDT, CDR2 YNNKEL (reference sequence). The CDR3 sequence: CASSLQRGPYEQYF. The CDR3 nucleotides read TGTGCCAGCAGCCTCCAGAGAGGGCCCTACGAGCAGTACTTC.

The chain carries TRBV6-5 and TRBJ1-5, with no clear D. The germline V gene has CDR1 MNHEY and CDR2 SVGAGI. The ends were cut back, 8 bases at V and 2 bases at J, with 13 bases in the middle. CDR3 length: 14 residues. As DNA, the CDR3 is TGTGCCAGCGCAGGCCTTGGGCGCAATCAGCCCCAGCATTTT. Translation gives CASAGLGRNQPQHF.

The chain combines TRBV19 with TRBJ2-1; D is perhaps TRBD2 (6 bases). The CDR3 runs to 17 residues. Trimming took off 5 bases at V and 0 bases at J, with 17 bases between the two ends. Germline V gives CDR1 LNHDA, CDR2 SQIVND (reference sequence). As DNA, the CDR3 is TGTGCCAGTAGTTCGATAGATAGCGGAGCCTCCTACAATGAGCAGTTCTTC. As protein: CASSSIDSGASYNEQFF.

V gene TRBV7-3 combines with J gene TRBJ1-1, with D unresolved. Germline V gene data show CDR1 as SGHTA and CDR2 as FQGTGA. The CDR3 totals 13 residues. Trimming took 2 bases from V and 2 from J, leaving 6 bases between them. CDR3 nucleotide sequence: TGTGCCAGCAGCTTATTCTTAAACACTGAAGCTTTCTTT. Protein: CASSLFLNTEAFF.

This sequence joins TRBV6-2 or TRBV6-3 and TRBJ1-5, with D unclear. With 4 bases removed from V and 0 bases from J, the gap between germline ends came to 7 bases. The CDR3 is 14 amino acids. Germline V lookup: CDR1 MNHEY, CDR2 SVGEGT. CDR3 coding DNA: TGTGCCAGCAGTTCGTCCCGTAGCAATCAGCCCCAGCATTTT. This sequence encodes CASSSSRSNQPQHF.

This chain joins TRBV28 and TRBJ1-2, with 11 bases lining up with TRBD1. CDR1 MDHEN and CDR2 SYDVKM come from the germline V gene. With V trimmed by 4 bases and J by 8 bases, 3 bases remained unmatched. The CDR3 contains 13 residues. CDR3 DNA: TGTGCCAGCAGTTCGGGACAGGGGGTGGGCTACACCTTC. It translates to CASSSGQGVGYTF.

The chain employs TRBV6-5 and TRBJ1-2; 8 bases match TRBD1. In germline, CDR1 is MNHEY, CDR2 SVGAGI. This CDR3 comprises 13 residues. V lost 6 bases and J lost 4; bases outside the gene matches: 4. CDR3 amino acids: CASRRQGSYGYTF. The CDR3 DNA reads as TGTGCCAGCAGGCGACAGGGGAGCTATGGCTACACCTTC.

As to this clone: A junction boundary mismatches the germline segment, possibly from a read error. The chain recombines TRBV5-6 with TRBJ1-2, with TRBD1 as a possible D gene (6 bases). The CDR3 is 11 amino acids. In germline, CDR1 is SGHDT, CDR2 YYEEEE. CDR3: CASSLAFGQSF. CDR3 DNA: TGTGCCAGCAGCTTGGCGTTCGGACAGTCCTTC.

The J gene is TRBJ1-6, the V gene TRBV19; D call uncertain. This CDR3 has 14 amino acids. CDR1 is LNHDA and CDR2 is SQIVND in the germline V gene (reference sequence). Trimming stripped 6 bases from V and 8 bases from J, with 14 bases between. CDR3: CASSLIVPDSPLHF. CDR3 DNA sequence: TGTGCCAGTAGCTTGATAGTCCCCGATTCACCCCTCCACTTT.

This chain joins TRBV30 and TRBJ2-7, with a tentative D call TRBD1 (6 bases). The V gene lost 6 bases and the J gene lost 3 bases, with 12 bases spanning the gap. In germline, CDR1 is GTSNPN, CDR2 SVGIG (reference sequence). CDR3 length equals 12 residues. The CDR3 nucleotides are TGTGCCTGCAAGACGGACAGCTACGAGCAGTACTTC. Translating gives CACKTDSYEQYF.

V usage is TRBV5-1 and J usage is TRBJ2-7; D might be TRBD1 (8 bases). Germline V gene data show CDR1 as SGHRS and CDR2 as YFSETQ. V was cut by 2 bases and J by 1 base, with 10 bases left in between. The CDR3 has 14 residues. CDR3: CASSLQGGSYEQYF. The CDR3 DNA reads as TGCGCCAGCAGCTTACAGGGGGGGTCCTACGAGCAGTACTTC.

This chain joins TRBV5-8 and TRBJ1-1, with D possibly being TRBD1 (5 bases). CDR1 SGHTS and CDR2 YDEGEE come from the germline V gene. The CDR3 has 14 amino acids. V lost 5 bases to trimming and J lost 6 bases, with 17 bases between them. The CDR3 DNA is TGTGCCAGCAGTTACGTGTCAGGGCGCCCTGAAGCTTTCTTT. Its protein is CASSYVSGRPEAFF.